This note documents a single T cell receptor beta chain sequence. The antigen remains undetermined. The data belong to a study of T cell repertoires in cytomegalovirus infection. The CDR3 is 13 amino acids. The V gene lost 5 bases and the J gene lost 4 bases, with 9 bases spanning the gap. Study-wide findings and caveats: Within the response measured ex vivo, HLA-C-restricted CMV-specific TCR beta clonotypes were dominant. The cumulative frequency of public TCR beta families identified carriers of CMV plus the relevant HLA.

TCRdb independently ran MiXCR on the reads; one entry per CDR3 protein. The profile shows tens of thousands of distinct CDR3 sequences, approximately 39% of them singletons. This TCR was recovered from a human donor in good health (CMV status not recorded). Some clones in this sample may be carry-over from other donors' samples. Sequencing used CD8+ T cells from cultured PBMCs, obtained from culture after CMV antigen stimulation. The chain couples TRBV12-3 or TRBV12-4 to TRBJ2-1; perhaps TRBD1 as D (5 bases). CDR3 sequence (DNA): TGTGCCAGCAGTCCTGACAGTTACAATGAGCAGTTCTTC. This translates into CASSPDSYNEQFF.